The text below deals with one TCR beta chain. This sample stems from a study of blood T cell repertoires in COVID-19. V lost 4 bases and J 1 base, leaving 7 bases between the germline ends. CDR1 is SQVTM and CDR2 is ANQGSEA in the germline V gene. The CDR3 has 12 residues. TCRdb's copy holds only in-frame clones and misses some; the assay was immunoSEQ multiplex PCR. The repertoire holds about 160,000 clones, with roughly nine tenths as singletons. The chain employs TRBV29-1 and TRBJ1-1; D gene uncertain. Sequenced sample: peripheral blood. The TCR originated in a man aged 60-69 years with active or convalescent COVID-19. CDR3 DNA sequence: TGCAGCGTTGGGTCGGGGAACACTGAAGCTTTCTTT. Protein sequence: CSVGSGNTEAFF.